This entry concerns a single T cell receptor beta chain. No antigen is known for it. The data were obtained in a study of cytomegalovirus exposure and HLA in healthy donors. As for the study in general: Prior work identified about 120 million unique TCR beta sequences in roughly 190 million T cells. Notes on the study in general: In an earlier analysis, in about 530 donors, most V segments appeared productive either ~87% or ~30% of the time. Associated with HLA alleles at 0.05 false discovery rate in a later analysis were some 16,000 TCR beta sequences. Most likely, a cluster of highly shared sequence variants arose as a sequencing artifact.

The PCR was carried out with 60 Vbeta primers and 13 Jbeta primers. Clones were sequenced by immunoSEQ multiplex PCR, and TCRdb holds only the in-frame ones, with some missing. The repertoire holds about 96,000 clones, with roughly 74% as singletons. The sequence was obtained from a woman in her 70s in good health and CMV-seropositive. Specimen: PBMCs.

CDR3 bases: TGTGCCAGCAGCCTATACGGTTGGGACACCCCTAATGAAAAACTGTTTTTT. Encoded protein: CASSLYGWDTPNEKLFF. This chain joins TRBV16 and TRBJ1-4; possible D gene TRBD1, 6 bases. The CDR3 sequence is 17 residues long. Germline CDR1 reads KGHSY; CDR2 reads FQNENV. V gave up 4 bases and J gave up 3 bases, with 18 bases separating them.